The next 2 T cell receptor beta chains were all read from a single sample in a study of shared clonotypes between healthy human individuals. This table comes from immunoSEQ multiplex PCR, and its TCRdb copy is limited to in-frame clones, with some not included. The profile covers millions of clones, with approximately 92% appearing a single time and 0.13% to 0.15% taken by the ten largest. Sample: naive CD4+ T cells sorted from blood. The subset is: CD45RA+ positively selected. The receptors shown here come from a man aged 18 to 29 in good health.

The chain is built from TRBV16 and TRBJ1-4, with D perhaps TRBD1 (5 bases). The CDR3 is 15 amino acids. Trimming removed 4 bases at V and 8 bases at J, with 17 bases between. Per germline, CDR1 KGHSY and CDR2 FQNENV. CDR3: CASSRNEGRGEKLFF. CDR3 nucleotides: TGTGCCAGCAGCCGTAACGAGGGGCGCGGGGAAAAACTGTTTTTT.

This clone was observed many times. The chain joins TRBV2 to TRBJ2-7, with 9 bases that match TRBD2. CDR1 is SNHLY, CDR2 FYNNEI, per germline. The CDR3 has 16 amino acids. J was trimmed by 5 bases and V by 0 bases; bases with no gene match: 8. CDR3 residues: CASSEAGTSGWDEQYF. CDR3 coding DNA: TGTGCCAGCAGTGAAGCAGGCACTAGCGGGTGGGACGAGCAGTACTTC.